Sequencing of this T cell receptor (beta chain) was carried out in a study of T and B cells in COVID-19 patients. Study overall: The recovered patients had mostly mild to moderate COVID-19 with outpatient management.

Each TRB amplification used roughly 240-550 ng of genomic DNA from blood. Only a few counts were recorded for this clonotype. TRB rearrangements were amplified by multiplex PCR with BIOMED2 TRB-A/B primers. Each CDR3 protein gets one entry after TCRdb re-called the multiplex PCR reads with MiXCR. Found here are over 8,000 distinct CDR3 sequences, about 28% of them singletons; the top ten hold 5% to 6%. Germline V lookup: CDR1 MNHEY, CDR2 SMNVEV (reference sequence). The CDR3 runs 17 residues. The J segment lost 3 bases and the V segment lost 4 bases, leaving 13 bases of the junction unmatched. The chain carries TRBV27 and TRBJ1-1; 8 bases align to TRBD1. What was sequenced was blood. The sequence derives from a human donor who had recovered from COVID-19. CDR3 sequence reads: CASSSSNRGRLDTEAFF. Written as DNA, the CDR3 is TGTGCCAGCAGTTCTTCCAACAGGGGGAGGCTGGACACTGAAGCTTTCTTT.